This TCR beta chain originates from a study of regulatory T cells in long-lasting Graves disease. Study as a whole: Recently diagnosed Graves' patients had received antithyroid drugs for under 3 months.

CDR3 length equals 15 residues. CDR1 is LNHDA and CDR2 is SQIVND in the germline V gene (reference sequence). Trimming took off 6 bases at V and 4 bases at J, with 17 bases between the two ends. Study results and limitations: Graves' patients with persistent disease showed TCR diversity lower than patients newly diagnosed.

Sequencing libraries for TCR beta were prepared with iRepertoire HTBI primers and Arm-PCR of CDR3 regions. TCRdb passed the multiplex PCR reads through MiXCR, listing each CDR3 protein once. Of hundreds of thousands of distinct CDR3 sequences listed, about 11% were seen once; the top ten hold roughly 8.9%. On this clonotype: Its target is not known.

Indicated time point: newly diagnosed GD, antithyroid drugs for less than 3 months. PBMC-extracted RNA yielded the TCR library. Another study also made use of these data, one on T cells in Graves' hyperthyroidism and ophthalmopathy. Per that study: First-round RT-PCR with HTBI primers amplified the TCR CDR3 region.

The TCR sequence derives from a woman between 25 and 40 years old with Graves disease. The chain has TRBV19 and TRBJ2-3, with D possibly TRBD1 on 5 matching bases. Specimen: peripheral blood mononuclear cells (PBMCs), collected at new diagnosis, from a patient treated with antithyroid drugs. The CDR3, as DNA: TGTGCCAGTAGCGCAGGGATCCTAAGCCCAGATACGCAGTATTTT. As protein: CASSAGILSPDTQYF. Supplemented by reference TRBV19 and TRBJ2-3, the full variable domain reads DGGITQSPKYLFRKEGQNVTLSCEQNLNHDAMYWYRQDPGQGLRLIYYSQIVNDFQKGDIAEGYSVSREKKESFPLTVTSAQKNPTAFYLCASSAGILSPDTQYFGPGTRLTVL.